The 10 T cell receptor beta chains presented below share a single source sample, sequenced in a study of shared clonotypes between healthy human individuals. Profiled with immunoSEQ multiplex PCR; TCRdb holds only in-frame clones, not every one. This table has over a million clones, over 95% appearing once. Specimen: naive CD4+ T cells sorted from blood. Subset of the sample: CD45RA+ positively selected. The source is a man aged 30-40 years in good health.

The chain links TRBV7-9 to TRBJ1-5; D is ambiguous. CDR3 length equals 14 residues. The V end was cut by 1 base, the J end by 10 bases, with 14 bases between. Germline V gene lookup returns CDR1 SEHNR and CDR2 FQNEAQ (reference sequence). The CDR3 reads CASSLGGNYVPQHF. The DNA of the CDR3 is TGTGCCAGCAGCTTAGGAGGGAATTACGTTCCCCAGCATTTT.

The chain has TRBV28 and TRBJ2-3; tentatively, D is TRBD2 (6 bases). The V end was cut by 8 bases, the J end by 2 bases, with 17 bases between. The germline gives CDR1 MDHEN, CDR2 SYDVKM. This CDR3 comprises 15 residues. CDR3 residues: CASSTGTGVTDTQYF. The CDR3, as DNA: TGTGCCAGCTCTACCGGGACGGGAGTCACAGATACGCAGTATTTT.

The chain couples TRBV11-2 to TRBJ2-7; no clear D. Germline V gene sequence: CDR1 SGHAT, CDR2 FQNNGV. The CDR3 length is 13 residues. The ends were cut back, 1 base at V and 7 bases at J, with 11 bases in the middle. The DNA of the CDR3 is TGTGCCAGCAGCTTAGGATCCATTTGGGAGCAGTACTTC. This sequence encodes CASSLGSIWEQYF.

CDR3 amino acids: CASRPTGSDTQYF. The DNA of the CDR3 is TGTGCCAGCAGACCTACAGGGTCAGATACGCAGTATTTT. The genes are TRBV5-6 and TRBJ2-3, with D maybe TRBD1 (6 bases). The ends were cut back, 5 bases at V and 4 bases at J, with 11 bases in the middle. The length of the CDR3 is 13 residues. Germline V gene data show CDR1 as SGHDT and CDR2 as YYEEEE.

The V and J genes are TRBV7-9 and TRBJ2-1, with D unresolved. Germline V CDR1 and CDR2: SEHNR, FQNEAQ (reference sequence). Trimming cost V 5 bases and J 0 bases, with 20 bases left between them. CDR3 size: 18 residues. CDR3 DNA: TGTGCCAGCAGCCAACCACCTCGGCGGCCGAACTCCTACAATGAGCAGTTCTTC. Amino acids: CASSQPPRRPNSYNEQFF.

As to this clone: At one end the junction does not follow the germline gene, possibly because of a read error. The CDR3 nucleotides read TGCGCCAGTAGCCAAGGTCTAGCAGGATTGGGGCAAGAGACCCAGTACTTC. The encoded protein is CASSQGLAGLGQETQYF. The gene calls are TRBV4-3 and TRBJ2-5; the D gene is possibly TRBD2 (5 bases). CDR1 is LGHNA and CDR2 is YSLEER in the germline V gene. This CDR3 is 17 amino acids long.

This chain uses TRBV29-1 with TRBJ2-1; 8 nucleotides agree with TRBD2. The trim removed 2 bases at V and 6 bases at J, leaving 18 bases unmatched. The CDR3 length is 18 residues. CDR1 and CDR2 (germline): SQVTM, ANQGSEA. The CDR3 sequence: CSVESLGVGTRSLNEQFF. The CDR3 nucleotides read TGCAGCGTTGAATCGTTGGGTGTAGGGACTAGGAGTCTCAATGAGCAGTTCTTC.

This clone was seen a single time. The sample carries other DNA sequences with the same CDR3. The chain uses TRBV6-6 and TRBJ1-4, with TRBD1 as a possible D gene (6 bases). The CDR3 runs to 14 residues. V shed 2 bases and J shed 6 bases, with 10 bases lying between them. Germline lookup yields CDR1 MNHNY and CDR2 SVGAGI (reference sequence). Here the CDR3 reads CASSYRGRDEKLFF. The CDR3 DNA reads TGTGCCAGCAGTTACAGGGGGAGAGATGAAAAACTGTTTTTT.

The chain joins TRBV2 to TRBJ2-1, with D maybe TRBD2 (5 bases). Germline V gene lookup returns CDR1 SNHLY and CDR2 FYNNEI. The CDR3 runs to 15 residues. V was shortened by 9 bases and J by 5 bases, with 20 bases between the two germline ends. CDR3 nucleotides: TGTGCCAGTGGGCTAGAAGGCACCGGGGACAATGAGCAGTTCTTC. Translated, it gives CASGLEGTGDNEQFF.

About this clone itself: Other nucleotide sequences in the sample specify the same CDR3. The genes are TRBV15 and TRBJ2-2, with D perhaps given as TRBD1 or TRBD2 (5 bases each). CDR1 is LNHNV, CDR2 YYDKDF, per germline (reference sequence). The CDR3 has 15 amino acids. With 1 base removed from V and 5 bases from J, the gap between germline ends came to 11 bases. CDR3 protein: CATSRGGVGTGELFF. CDR3 coding DNA: TGTGCCACCAGCAGAGGAGGGGTAGGGACCGGGGAGCTGTTTTTT.